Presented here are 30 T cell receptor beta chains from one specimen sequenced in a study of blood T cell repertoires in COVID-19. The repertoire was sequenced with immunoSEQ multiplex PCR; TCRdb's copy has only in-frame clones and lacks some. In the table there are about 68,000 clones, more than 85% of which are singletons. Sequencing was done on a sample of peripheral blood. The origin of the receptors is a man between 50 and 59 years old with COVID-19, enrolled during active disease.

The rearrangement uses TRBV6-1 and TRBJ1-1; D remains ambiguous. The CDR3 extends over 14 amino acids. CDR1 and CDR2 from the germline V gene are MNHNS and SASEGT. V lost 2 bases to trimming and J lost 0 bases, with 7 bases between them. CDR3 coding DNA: TGTGCCAGCAGTGAACCAGCGATGAACACTGAAGCTTTCTTT. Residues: CASSEPAMNTEAFF.

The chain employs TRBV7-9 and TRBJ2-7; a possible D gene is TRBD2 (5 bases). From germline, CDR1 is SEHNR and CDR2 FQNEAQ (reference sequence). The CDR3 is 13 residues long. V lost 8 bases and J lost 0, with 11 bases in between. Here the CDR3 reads CASSTAGSYEQYV. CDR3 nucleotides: TGTGCCAGCTCAACGGCGGGCTCCTACGAGCAGTACGTC.

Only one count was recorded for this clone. The CDR3 DNA follows: TGTGCCAGCGGGACGGTAAACTACGAGCAGTACTTC. Protein sequence: CASGTVNYEQYF. V and J are TRBV10-3 and TRBJ2-7; tentative D call: TRBD2 (6 bases). The germline CDR1 and CDR2 sequences are ENHRY and SYGVKD. The CDR3 loop spans 12 amino acids. V was trimmed by 10 bases and J by 3 bases, leaving 13 bases between them.

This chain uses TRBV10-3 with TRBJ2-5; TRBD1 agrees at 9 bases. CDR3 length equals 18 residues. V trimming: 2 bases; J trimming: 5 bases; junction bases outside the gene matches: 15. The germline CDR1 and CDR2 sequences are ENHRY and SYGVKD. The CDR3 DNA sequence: TGTGCCATCAGTGAGAAATTAGTAGTGGGACAGGGTAGGGAGACCCAGTACTTC. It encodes CAISEKLVVGQGRETQYF.

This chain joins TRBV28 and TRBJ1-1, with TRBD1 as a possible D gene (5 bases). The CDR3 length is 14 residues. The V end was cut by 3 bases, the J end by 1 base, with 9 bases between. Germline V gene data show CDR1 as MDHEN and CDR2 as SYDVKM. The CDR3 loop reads CASSFGTGNTEAFF. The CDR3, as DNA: TGTGCCAGCAGTTTTGGGACTGGGAACACTGAAGCTTTCTTT. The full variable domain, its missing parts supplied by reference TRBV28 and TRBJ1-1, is DVKVTQSSRYLVKRTGEKVFLECVQDMDHENMFWYRQDPGLGLRLIYFSYDVKMKEKGDIPEGYSVSREKKERFSLILESASTNQTSMYLCASSFGTGNTEAFFGQGTRLTVV.

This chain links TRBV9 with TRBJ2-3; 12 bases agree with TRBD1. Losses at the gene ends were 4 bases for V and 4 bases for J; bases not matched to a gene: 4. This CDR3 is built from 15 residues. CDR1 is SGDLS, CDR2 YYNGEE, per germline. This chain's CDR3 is CASSPGTGGPDTQYF. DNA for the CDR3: TGTGCCAGCAGCCCCGGGACAGGGGGCCCAGATACGCAGTATTTT.

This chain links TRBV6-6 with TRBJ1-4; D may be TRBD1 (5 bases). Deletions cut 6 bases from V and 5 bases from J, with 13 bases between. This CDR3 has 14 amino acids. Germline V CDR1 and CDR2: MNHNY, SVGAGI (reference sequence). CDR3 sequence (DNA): TGTGCCAGCAGCCGGGGGGTAGGGAATGAAAAACTGTTTTTT. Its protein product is CASSRGVGNEKLFF.

Here the CDR3 reads CASSISAGSGLPNEQFF. CDR3 coding DNA: TGTGCCAGCAGTATTTCAGCGGGAAGCGGCTTACCGAATGAGCAGTTCTTC. V is TRBV2 and J is TRBJ2-1, with 7 bases identical to TRBD2. The length of the CDR3 is 17 residues. Germline trimming cut 5 bases from V and 7 bases from J; bases unmatched to any gene: 17. The germline V gene has CDR1 SNHLY and CDR2 FYNNEI.

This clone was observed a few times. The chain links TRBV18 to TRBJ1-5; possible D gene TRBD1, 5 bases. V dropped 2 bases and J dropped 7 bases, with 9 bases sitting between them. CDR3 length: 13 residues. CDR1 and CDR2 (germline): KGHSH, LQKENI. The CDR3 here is CASSPGGDQPQHF. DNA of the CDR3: TGTGCCAGCTCACCAGGAGGGGACCAGCCCCAGCATTTT. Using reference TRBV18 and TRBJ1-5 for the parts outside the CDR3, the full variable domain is NAGVMQNPRHLVRRRGQEARLRCSPMKGHSHVYWYRQLPEEGLKFMVYLQKENIIDESGMPKERFSAEFPKEGPSILRIQQVVRGDSAAYFCASSPGGDQPQHFGDGTRLSIL.

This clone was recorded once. The CDR3 protein is CASSEDRGTNEKLFF. The CDR3 nucleotides read TGTGCCAGCAGTGAGGACAGGGGCACTAATGAAAAACTGTTTTTT. The V gene is TRBV2, the J gene TRBJ1-4; TRBD1 matches 9 bases. The V segment lost 3 bases and the J segment 2 bases; nucleotides outside the gene matches: 1. CDR3 length equals 15 residues. Germline assignment: CDR1 SNHLY and CDR2 FYNNEI. The complete variable domain, with remaining parts taken from reference TRBV2 and TRBJ1-4, reads EPEVTQTPSHQVTQMGQEVILRCVPISNHLYFYWYRQILGQKVEFLVSFYNNEISEKSEIFDDQFSVERPDGSNFTLKIRSTKLEDSAMYFCASSEDRGTNEKLFFGSGTQLSVL.

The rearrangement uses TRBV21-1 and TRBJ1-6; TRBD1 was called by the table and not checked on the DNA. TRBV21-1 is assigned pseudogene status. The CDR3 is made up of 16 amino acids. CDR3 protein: CASSLKDRAFNSPLHF. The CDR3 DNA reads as TGTGCCAGCAGCCTAAAGGACAGGGCCTTTAATTCACCCCTCCACTTT.

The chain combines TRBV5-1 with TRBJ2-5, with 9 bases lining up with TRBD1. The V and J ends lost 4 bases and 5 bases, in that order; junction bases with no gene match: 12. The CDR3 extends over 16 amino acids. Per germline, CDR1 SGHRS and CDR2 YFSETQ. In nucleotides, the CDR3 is TGCGCCAGCAGCGGTGGCTGGACAGGGGACGCTGAGACCCAGTACTTC. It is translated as CASSGGWTGDAETQYF.

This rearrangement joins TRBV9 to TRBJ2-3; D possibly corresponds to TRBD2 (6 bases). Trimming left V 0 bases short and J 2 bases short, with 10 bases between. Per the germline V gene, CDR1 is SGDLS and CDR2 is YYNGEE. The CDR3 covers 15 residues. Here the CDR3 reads CASSVERTTTDTQYF. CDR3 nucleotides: TGTGCCAGCAGCGTAGAAAGGACTACCACAGATACGCAGTATTTT.

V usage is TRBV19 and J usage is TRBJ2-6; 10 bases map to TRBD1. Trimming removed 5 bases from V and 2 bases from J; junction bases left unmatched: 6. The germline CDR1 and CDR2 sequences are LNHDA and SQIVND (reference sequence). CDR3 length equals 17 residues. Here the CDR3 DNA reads TGTGCCAGTAGTGAGGGACAGGGGCGTGCTGGGGCCAACGTCCTGACTTTC. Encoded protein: CASSEGQGRAGANVLTF.

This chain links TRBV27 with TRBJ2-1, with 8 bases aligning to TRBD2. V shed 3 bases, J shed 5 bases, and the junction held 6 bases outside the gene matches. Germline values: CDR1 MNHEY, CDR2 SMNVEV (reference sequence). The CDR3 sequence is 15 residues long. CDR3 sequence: CASSLGAGAHNEQFF. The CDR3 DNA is TGTGCCAGCAGTTTGGGAGCGGGAGCGCACAATGAGCAGTTCTTC.

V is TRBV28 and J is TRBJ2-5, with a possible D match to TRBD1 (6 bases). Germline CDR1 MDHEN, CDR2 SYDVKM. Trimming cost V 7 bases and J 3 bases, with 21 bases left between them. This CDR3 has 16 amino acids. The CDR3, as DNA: TGTGCCAGCACATGGGGGCAGGGAAGTTTAGAAGAGACCCAGTACTTC. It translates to CASTWGQGSLEETQYF.

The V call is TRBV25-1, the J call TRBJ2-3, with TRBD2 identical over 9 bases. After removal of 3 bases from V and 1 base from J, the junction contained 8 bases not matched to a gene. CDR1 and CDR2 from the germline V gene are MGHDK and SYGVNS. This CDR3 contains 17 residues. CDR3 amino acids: CASSDKPQREGTDTQYF. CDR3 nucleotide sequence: TGTGCCAGCAGTGATAAGCCCCAGCGGGAGGGCACAGATACGCAGTATTTT.

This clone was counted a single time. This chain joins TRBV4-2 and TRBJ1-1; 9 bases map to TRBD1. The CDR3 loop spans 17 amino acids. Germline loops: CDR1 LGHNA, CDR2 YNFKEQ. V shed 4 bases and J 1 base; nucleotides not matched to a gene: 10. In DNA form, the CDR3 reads TGTGCCAGCAGCCCCGTTACAGGGGGCAAGGGGAACACTGAAGCTTTCTTT. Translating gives CASSPVTGGKGNTEAFF.

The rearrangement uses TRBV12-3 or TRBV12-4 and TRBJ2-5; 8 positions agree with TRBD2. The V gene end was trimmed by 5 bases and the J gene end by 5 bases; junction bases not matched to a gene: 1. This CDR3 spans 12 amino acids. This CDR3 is CASSRLAETQYF. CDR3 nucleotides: TGTGCCAGCAGTCGACTAGCGGAGACCCAGTACTTC.

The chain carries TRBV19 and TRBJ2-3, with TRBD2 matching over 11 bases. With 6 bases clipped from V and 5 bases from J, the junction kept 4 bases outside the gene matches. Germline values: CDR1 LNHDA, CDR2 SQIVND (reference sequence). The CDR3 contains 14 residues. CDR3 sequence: CASSGTSGLDTQYF. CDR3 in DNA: TGTGCCAGTAGCGGGACTAGCGGTTTAGATACGCAGTATTTT.

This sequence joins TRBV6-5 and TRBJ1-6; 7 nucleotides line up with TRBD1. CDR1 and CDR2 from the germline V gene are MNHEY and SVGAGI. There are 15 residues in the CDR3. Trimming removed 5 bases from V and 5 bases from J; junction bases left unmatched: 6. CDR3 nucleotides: TGTGCCAGCAGTAGACAGGGACCGAATAATTCACCCCTCCACTTT. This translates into CASSRQGPNNSPLHF.

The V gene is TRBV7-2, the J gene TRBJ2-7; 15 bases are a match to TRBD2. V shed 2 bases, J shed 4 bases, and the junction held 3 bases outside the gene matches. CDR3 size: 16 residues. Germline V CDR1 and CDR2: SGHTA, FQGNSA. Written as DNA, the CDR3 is TGTGCCAGCAGCTTATCCGGACTAGCGGGAGGGTACGAGCAGTACTTC. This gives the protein CASSLSGLAGGYEQYF.

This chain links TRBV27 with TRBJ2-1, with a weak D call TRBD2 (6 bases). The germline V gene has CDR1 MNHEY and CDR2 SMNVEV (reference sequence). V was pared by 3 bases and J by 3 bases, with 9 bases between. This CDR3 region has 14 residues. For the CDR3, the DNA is TGTGCCAGCAGTTTTCGGGACTTCTACAATGAGCAGTTCTTC. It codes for CASSFRDFYNEQFF.

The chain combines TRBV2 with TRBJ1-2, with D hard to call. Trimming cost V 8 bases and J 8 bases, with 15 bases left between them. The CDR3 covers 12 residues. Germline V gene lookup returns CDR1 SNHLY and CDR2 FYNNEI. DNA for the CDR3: TGTGCCAGCCCCTTTAAGACAAACGGCTACACCTTC. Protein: CASPFKTNGYTF.

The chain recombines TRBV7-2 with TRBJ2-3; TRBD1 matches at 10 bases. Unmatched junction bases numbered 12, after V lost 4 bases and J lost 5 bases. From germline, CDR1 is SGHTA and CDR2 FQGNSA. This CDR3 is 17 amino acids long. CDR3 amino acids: CASSWGQGSLGGDTQYF. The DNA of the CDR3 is TGTGCCAGCAGCTGGGGACAGGGGAGTTTAGGCGGAGATACGCAGTATTTT. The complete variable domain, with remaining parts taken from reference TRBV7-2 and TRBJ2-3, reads GAGVSQSPSNKVTEKGKDVELRCDPISGHTALYWYRQSLGQGLEFLIYFQGNSAPDKSGLPSDRFSAERTGGSVSTLTIQRTQQEDSAVYLCASSWGQGSLGGDTQYFGPGTRLTVL.

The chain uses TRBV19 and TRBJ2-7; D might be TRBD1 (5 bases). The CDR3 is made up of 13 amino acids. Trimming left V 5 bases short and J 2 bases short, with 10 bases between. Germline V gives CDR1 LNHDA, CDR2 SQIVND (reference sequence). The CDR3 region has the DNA TGTGCCAGTAGTTCAGGACAAACCTACGAGCAGTACTTC. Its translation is CASSSGQTYEQYF.

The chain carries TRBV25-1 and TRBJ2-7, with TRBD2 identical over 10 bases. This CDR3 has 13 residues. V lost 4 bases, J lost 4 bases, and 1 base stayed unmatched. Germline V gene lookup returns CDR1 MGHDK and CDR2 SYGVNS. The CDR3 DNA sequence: TGTGCCAGCAGTGCACTAGCGGGGTACGAGCAGTACTTC. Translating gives CASSALAGYEQYF.

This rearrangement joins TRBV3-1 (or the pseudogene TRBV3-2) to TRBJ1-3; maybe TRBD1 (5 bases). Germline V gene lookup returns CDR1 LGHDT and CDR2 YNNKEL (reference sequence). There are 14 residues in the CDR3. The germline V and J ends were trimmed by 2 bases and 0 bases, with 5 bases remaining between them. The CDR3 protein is CASSQQGSGNTIYF. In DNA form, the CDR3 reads TGTGCCAGCAGCCAACAGGGCTCTGGAAACACCATATATTTT.

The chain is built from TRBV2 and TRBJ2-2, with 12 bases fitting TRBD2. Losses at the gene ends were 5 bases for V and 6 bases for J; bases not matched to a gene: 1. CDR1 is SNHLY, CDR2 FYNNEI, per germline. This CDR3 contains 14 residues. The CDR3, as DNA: TGTGCCAGCAGTTGGACTAGCGGGGCCGGGGAGCTGTTTTTT. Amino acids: CASSWTSGAGELFF.

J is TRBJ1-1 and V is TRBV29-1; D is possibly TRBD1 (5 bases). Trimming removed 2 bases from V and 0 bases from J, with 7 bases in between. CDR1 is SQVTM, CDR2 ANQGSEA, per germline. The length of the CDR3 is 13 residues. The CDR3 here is CSVEMTVNTEAFF. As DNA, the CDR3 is TGCAGCGTTGAAATGACAGTGAACACTGAAGCTTTCTTT.